This T cell receptor (beta chain) was sequenced during a study of blood T cell repertoires in COVID-19. Per the authors' pipeline: Reference gene primer amplification gave nucleated cell count estimates. Here immunoSEQ multiplex PCR was the method, and the copy in TCRdb shows in-frame clones only, minus some. The V and J calls and clone size are taken from that table; D and trimming were inferred from the DNA. The sample carries some 200,000 clones, more than 70% recorded once. Trimming stripped 1 base from V and 6 bases from J, with 8 bases between. CDR1 SGHRS and CDR2 YFSETQ come from the germline V gene. CDR3 length: 12 amino acids.

The specimen was peripheral blood. This clonotype was sampled from a human donor in a cohort sampled during active COVID-19. This chain joins TRBV5-1 and TRBJ2-7, with D unresolved. Written as DNA, the CDR3 is TGCGCCAGCAGCTTGCCCGTTTCCGAGCAGTACTTC. Protein sequence: CASSLPVSEQYF.